This T cell receptor (beta chain) was profiled in a study of shared clonotypes between healthy human individuals. About the research overall: Donor composition was a couple of women and three men, aged 18 to 49. Each donor's CD4 naive and CD4 memory cells filled three plates apiece, CD8 naive two, and CD8 memory one.

Remarks on this clone: Its specificity is unknown.

CD45RO-negative, CCR7-selected cells formed the naive CD8 fraction, which excluded terminally differentiated effector memory CD45RA+ cells. Recent acute infections and vaccinations were absent in the healthy HIV-negative adult donors. V shed 4 bases and J shed 2 bases, with 9 bases lying between them. The CDR3 has 13 amino acids. In germline, CDR1 is MGHRA, CDR2 YSYEKL. Whole-study findings and limits: When naive CD4 clonotypes were compared across a few donors, 4% to 5.5% were shared.

The repertoire was sequenced with immunoSEQ multiplex PCR; TCRdb's copy has only in-frame clones and lacks some. The table includes over 2 million clones, roughly 95% detected once. The receptor's source is a man between 18 and 29 years old in good health. The rearrangement links TRBV4-1 to TRBJ2-7; D remains ambiguous. Sequenced: naive CD8+ T cells sorted from blood. CDR3 coding DNA: TGCGCCAGCAGCCTCAGCGATACCTACGAGCAGTACTTC. Translating it yields CASSLSDTYEQYF.